Sequencing of this T cell receptor beta chain was carried out in a study of cytomegalovirus exposure and HLA in healthy donors. 13 Jbeta primers and 60 Vbeta primers were used for the PCR. This table comes from immunoSEQ multiplex PCR, and its TCRdb copy is limited to in-frame clones, with some not included. The sample records 150,000 to 200,000 clones, about 77% being singletons. The V and J ends lost 4 bases and 3 bases respectively, with 7 bases between them. The CDR3 consists of 12 residues. Germline V gene sequence: CDR1 WSHSY, CDR2 SAAADI. This chain joins TRBV10-2 and TRBJ2-7; D gene ambiguous. The sequence was collected from a man younger than 35 in good health and CMV-seropositive. Sample: PBMCs. In nucleotides, the CDR3 is TGCGCCAGCAGTGGACTTCTCTACGAGCAGTACTTC. Its translation: CASSGLLYEQYF.